This TCR beta chain derives from a study of blood T cell repertoires in COVID-19. Study context: Samples came from the United States, Italy and Spain, spanning acute and convalescent COVID-19.

Under the authors' procedure: Nucleated cell number was recorded as an estimate derived from reference gene primer amplification. Only in-frame clones appear in the TCRdb table, and some are missing; sequencing was by immunoSEQ multiplex PCR. V and J calls and clone size follow that table, whereas D and trimming were derived from the DNA. Among 250,000 to 350,000 clones listed, almost 90% were seen once. The clonotype comes from a woman aged 25 to 39 with COVID-19, enrolled during active disease. The sequenced sample consisted of peripheral blood.

As DNA, the CDR3 is TGTGCCAGCGGTGAGGCTCTAGCCCTCTACTATGGCTACACCTTC. Its translation is CASGEALALYYGYTF. The chain uses TRBV28 and TRBJ1-2; no firm D call. This CDR3 contains 15 residues. Germline CDR1 is MDHEN and CDR2 is SYDVKM. Trimming took 8 bases from V and 3 from J, leaving 19 bases between them.